This is a list of T cell receptor beta chains from one sample in a study of breast tumors, draining lymph nodes, adjacent tissues. One entry per CDR3 protein results from TCRdb running MiXCR on the multiplex PCR reads. The table shows about 140,000 distinct CDR3 sequences, with about 31% occurring only once. The sample consisted of axillary lymph node tissue. The origin of the receptors is a female donor with breast cancer. Some clones in this sample may be carry-over from other donors' samples. Both conserved end residues are part of each CDR3. The order of the fields is CDR3 length, J gene, V gene, clone size, D gene, CDR3 protein, CDR3 DNA. The D gene is left open where the match is weak. Size values are once, few and many counts, or a class for expanded clones, and some rows have none.

13 TRBJ2-2 TRBV11-2 many - CASVSLVTGELFF TGTGCCAGCGTCTCTTTAGTCACCGGGGAGCTGTTTTTT
14 TRBJ2-5 TRBV18 many - CASSPRQNQETQYF TGTGCCAGCTCACCACGGCAGAACCAAGAGACCCAGTACTTC
17 TRBJ2-5 TRBV29-1 many TRBD2 CSVDGTSGGVRGETQYF TGCAGCGTTGACGGGACTAGCGGGGGGGTACGGGGAGAGACCCAGTACTTC
15 TRBJ2-5 TRBV12-3/TRBV12-4 many - CASSFNGRGQETQYF TGTGCCAGCAGTTTTAATGGCAGGGGCCAAGAGACCCAGTACTTC
13 TRBJ2-3 TRBV6-1 many - CASSDFRTDTQYF TGTGCCAGCAGTGATTTTAGGACAGATACGCAGTATTTT
16 TRBJ2-1 TRBV7-9 many - CASSPRMGPLANEQFF TGTGCCAGCAGCCCACGGATGGGACCGCTTGCGAATGAGCAGTTCTTC
15 TRBJ1-2 TRBV27 many - CASSLRGLANYGYTF TGTGCCAGCAGTTTACGGGGGCTCGCGAACTATGGCTACACCTTC
15 TRBJ2-2 TRBV19 many - CASSPSSTATGELFF TGTGCCAGTAGCCCCTCATCCACGGCCACCGGGGAGCTGTTTTTT
14 TRBJ2-5 TRBV2 many - CASSDGGSRETQYF TGTGCCAGCAGTGATGGGGGGTCGAGGGAGACCCAGTACTTC
15 TRBJ2-1 TRBV6-5 - TRBD2 CASSNGGGGYNEQFF TGTGCCAGCAGTAACGGGGGGGGAGGCTACAATGAGCAGTTCTTC
15 TRBJ1-5 TRBV12-3/TRBV12-4 - - CASTRGRAEQETQHF TGTGCCAGCACTAGGGGGAGGGCGGAACAAGAGACCCAGCATTTT
17 TRBJ2-2 TRBV11-2 many TRBD2 CASSLDRPTGGAGELFF TGTGCCAGCAGCTTAGATCGTCCTACCGGGGGGGCCGGGGAGCTGTTTTTT
14 TRBJ2-5 TRBV25-1 many - CASSNWPYQETQYF TGTGCCAGCAGTAATTGGCCGTACCAAGAGACCCAGTACTTC
15 TRBJ1-6 TRBV6-5 many - CASRFQGSLNSPLHF TGTGCCAGCAGATTCCAGGGGTCCTTGAATTCACCCCTCCACTTT
13 TRBJ2-3 TRBV24-1 - - CATSELASDTQYF TGTGCCACCAGTGAGTTAGCGTCAGATACGCAGTATTTT
21 TRBJ1-2 TRBV10-2 many TRBD1 CASSELRGFRKDRPVGYGYTF TGCGCCAGCAGTGAGTTACGTGGGTTTCGGAAGGACAGGCCGGTGGGCTATGGCTACACCTTC
17 TRBJ2-1 TRBV4-2 many - CASSQGWGTDEYNEQFF TGTGCCAGCAGCCAAGGGTGGGGAACGGATGAGTACAATGAGCAGTTCTTC
15 TRBJ2-7 TRBV2 - TRBD2 CASSGTLAGGREQYF TGTGCCAGCAGTGGAACACTAGCGGGGGGGCGTGAGCAGTACTTC
15 TRBJ2-3 TRBV5-8 many - CASRTGGGVADTQYF TGTGCCAGCAGGACGGGCGGCGGGGTCGCAGATACGCAGTATTTT
16 TRBJ2-3 TRBV12-3/TRBV12-4 many - CASSSRQGRMTDTQYF TGTGCCAGCAGCTCCCGGCAGGGGAGAATGACAGATACGCAGTATTTT
13 TRBJ1-6 TRBV3-2 many - CSRGSSYNSPLHF TGTTCCCGCGGGAGCTCCTATAATTCACCCCTCCACTTT
15 TRBJ1-5 TRBV7-9 - - CASSLLGPVGRHEHF TGTGCCAGCAGCTTATTGGGACCAGTGGGGAGGCATGAGCATTTT